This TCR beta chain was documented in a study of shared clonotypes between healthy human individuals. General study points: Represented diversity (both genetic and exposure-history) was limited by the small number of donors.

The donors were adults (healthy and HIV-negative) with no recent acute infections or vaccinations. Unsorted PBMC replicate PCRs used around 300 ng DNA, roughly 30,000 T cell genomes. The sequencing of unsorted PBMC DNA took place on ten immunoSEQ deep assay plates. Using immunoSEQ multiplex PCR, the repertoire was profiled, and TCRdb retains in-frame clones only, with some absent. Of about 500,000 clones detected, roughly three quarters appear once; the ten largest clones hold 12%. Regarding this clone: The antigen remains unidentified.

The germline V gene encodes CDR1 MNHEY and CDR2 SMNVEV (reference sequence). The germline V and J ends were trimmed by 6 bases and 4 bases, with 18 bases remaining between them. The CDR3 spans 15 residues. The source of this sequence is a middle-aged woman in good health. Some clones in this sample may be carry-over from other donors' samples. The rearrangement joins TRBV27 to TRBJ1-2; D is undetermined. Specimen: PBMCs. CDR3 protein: CASSSSPGYSYGYTF. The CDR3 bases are TGTGCCAGCAGCTCTAGTCCGGGGTACAGCTATGGCTACACCTTC.